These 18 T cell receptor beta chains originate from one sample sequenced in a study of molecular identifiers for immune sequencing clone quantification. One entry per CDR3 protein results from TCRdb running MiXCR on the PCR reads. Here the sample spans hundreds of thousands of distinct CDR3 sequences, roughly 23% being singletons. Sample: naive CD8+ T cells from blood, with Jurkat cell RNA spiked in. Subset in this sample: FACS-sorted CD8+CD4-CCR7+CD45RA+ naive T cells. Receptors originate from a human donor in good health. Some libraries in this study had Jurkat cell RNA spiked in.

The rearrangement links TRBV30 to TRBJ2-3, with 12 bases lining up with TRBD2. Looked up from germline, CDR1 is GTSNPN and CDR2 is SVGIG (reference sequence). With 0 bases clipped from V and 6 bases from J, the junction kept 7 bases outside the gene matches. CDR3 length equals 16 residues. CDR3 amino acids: CAWSVRASGGADTQYF. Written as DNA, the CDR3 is TGTGCCTGGAGTGTACGGGCTAGCGGGGGGGCGGATACGCAGTATTTT.

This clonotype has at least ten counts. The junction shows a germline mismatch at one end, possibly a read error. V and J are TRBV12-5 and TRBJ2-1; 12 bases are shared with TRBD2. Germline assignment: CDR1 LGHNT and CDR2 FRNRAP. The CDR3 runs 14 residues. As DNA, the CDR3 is TGTGCTAGTGCTTTGACTAGCGGGAGCCTTGAGCAGTTCTTC. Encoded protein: CASALTSGSLEQFF.

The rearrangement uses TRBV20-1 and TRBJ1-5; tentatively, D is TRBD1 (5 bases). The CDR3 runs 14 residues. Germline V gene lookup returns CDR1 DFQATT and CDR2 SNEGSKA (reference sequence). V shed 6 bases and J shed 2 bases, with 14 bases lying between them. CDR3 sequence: CSAKVVGGNQPQHF. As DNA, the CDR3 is TGCAGTGCCAAAGTTGTGGGGGGCAATCAGCCCCAGCATTTT.

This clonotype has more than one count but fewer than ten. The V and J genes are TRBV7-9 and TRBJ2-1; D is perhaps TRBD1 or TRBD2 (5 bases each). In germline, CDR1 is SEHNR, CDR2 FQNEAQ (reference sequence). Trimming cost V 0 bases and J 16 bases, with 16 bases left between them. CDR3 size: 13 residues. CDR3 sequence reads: CASSLADWDEGFF. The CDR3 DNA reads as TGTGCCAGCAGCTTAGCGGACTGGGACGAGGGATTCTTC.

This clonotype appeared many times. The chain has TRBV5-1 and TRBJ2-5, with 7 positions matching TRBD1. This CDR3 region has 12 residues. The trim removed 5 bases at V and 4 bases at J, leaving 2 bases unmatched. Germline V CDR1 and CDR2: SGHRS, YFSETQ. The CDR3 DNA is TGCGCCAGCAGGGACAGGCGAGAGACCCAGTACTTC. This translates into CASRDRRETQYF.

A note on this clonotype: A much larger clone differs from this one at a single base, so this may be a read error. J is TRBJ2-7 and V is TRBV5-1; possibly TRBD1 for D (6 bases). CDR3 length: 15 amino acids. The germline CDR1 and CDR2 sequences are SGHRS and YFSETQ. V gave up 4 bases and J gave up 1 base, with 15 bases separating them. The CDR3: CASSLWTDRSYEQYF. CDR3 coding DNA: TGCGCCAGCAGCCTGTGGACAGATAGGTCCTACGAGCAGTACTTC. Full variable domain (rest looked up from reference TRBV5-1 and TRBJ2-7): KAGVTQTPRYLIKTRGQQVTLSCSPISGHRSVSWYQQTPGQGLQFLFEYFSETQRNKGNFPGRFSGRQFSNSRSEMNVSTLELGDSALYLCASSLWTDRSYEQYFGPGTRLTVT.

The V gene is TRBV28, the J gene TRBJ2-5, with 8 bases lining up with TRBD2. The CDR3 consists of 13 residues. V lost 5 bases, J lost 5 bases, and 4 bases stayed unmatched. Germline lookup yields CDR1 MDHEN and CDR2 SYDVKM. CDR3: CASSRGGTETQYF. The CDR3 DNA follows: TGTGCCAGCAGTCGGGGGGGTACGGAGACCCAGTACTTC.

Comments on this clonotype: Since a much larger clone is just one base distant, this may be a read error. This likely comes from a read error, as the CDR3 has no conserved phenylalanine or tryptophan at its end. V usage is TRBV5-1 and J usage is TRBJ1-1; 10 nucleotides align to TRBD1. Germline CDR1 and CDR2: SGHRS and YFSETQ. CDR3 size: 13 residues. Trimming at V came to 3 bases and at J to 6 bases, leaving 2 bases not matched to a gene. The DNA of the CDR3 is TGCGCCAGCAGCTGGGACAGGGGTGCTGAAGCTTTCATT. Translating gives CASSWDRGAEAFI.

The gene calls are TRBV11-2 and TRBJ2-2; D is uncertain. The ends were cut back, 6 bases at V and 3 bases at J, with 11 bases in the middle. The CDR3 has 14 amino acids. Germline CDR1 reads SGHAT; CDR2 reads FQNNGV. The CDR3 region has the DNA TGTGCCAGCAGTGCCGGGTTCTACACCGGGGAGCTGTTTTTT. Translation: CASSAGFYTGELFF.

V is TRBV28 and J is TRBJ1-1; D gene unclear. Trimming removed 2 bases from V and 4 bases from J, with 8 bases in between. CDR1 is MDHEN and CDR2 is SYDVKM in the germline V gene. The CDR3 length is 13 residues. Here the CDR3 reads CASSLGHSTEAFF. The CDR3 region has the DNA TGTGCCAGCAGTTTAGGGCACAGCACTGAAGCTTTCTTT. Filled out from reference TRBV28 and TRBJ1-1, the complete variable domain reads DVKVTQSSRYLVKRTGEKVFLECVQDMDHENMFWYRQDPGLGLRLIYFSYDVKMKEKGDIPEGYSVSREKKERFSLILESASTNQTSMYLCASSLGHSTEAFFGQGTRLTVV.

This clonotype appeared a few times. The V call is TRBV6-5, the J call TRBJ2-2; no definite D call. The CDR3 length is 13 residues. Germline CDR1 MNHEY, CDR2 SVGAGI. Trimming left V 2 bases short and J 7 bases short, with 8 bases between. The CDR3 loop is CASSYGWNGELFF. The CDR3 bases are TGTGCCAGCAGTTACGGGTGGAACGGGGAGCTGTTTTTT.

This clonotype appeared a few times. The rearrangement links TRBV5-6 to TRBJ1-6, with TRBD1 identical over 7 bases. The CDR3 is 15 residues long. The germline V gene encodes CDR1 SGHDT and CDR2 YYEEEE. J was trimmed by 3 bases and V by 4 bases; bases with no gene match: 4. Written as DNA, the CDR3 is TGTGCCAGCAGCGCACGGGACAGCTATAATTCACCCCTCCACTTT. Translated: CASSARDSYNSPLHF.

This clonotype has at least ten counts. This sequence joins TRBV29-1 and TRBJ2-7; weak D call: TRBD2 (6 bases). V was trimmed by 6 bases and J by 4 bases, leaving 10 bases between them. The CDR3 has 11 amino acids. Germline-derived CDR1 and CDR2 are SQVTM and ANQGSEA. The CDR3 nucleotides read TGCAGCGTCGGCGGGATGTACGAGCAGTACTTC. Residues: CSVGGMYEQYF.

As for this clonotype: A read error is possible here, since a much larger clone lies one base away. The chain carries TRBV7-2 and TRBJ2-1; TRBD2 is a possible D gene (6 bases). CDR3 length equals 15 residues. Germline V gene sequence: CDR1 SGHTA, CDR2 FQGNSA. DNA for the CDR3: TGTGCCAGCAGCTTAGCTAAGGAGGGGATTGATGAGCGGTTCTTC. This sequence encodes CASSLAKEGIDERFF.

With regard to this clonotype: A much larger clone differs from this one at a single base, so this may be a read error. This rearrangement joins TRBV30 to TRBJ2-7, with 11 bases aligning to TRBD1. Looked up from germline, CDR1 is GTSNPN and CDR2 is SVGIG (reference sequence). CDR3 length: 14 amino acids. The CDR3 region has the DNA TGTGCCCGGAGTCGGACAGGGGGCTTCTACGAGCAGTACTTC. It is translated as CARSRTGGFYEQYF.

The CDR3: CASSRDWGEPDTQYF. The CDR3 nucleotides are TGTGCCAGCAGCCGAGACTGGGGGGAACCAGATACGCAGTATTTT. The V call is TRBV4-2, the J call TRBJ2-3, with TRBD2 as a possible D gene (6 bases). V was clipped by 4 bases and J by 4 bases, with 15 bases between them. Germline CDR1 and CDR2: LGHNA and YNFKEQ. The CDR3 is made up of 15 amino acids.

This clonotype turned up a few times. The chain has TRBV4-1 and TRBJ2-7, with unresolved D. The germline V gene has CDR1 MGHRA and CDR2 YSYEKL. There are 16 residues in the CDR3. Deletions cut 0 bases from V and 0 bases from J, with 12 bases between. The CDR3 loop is CASSQDLLDLSYEQYF. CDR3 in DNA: TGCGCCAGCAGCCAAGATTTGCTGGATCTCTCCTACGAGCAGTACTTC.

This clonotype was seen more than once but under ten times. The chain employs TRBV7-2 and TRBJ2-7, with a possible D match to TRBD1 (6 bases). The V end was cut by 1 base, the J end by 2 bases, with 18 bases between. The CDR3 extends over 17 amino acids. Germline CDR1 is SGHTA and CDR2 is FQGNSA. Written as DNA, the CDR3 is TGTGCCAGCAGCTTAGTAAAGGGGGAGCAGGGAGCCTACGAGCAGTACTTC. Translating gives CASSLVKGEQGAYEQYF.